The 9 T cell receptor beta chains presented below share a single source sample, sequenced in a study of cytomegalovirus exposure and HLA in healthy donors. 13 Jbeta primers and 60 Vbeta primers were used for the PCR. Clones were read by immunoSEQ multiplex PCR, and TCRdb kept only the in-frame ones, dropping some. The profile shows under 150,000 clones, roughly 80% of them singletons. The material sequenced was PBMCs. The receptors here all came from a woman aged 40 to 49 in good health and CMV-seropositive.

The gene calls are TRBV6-5 and TRBJ2-7, with D possibly matching TRBD2 (5 bases). Germline lookup yields CDR1 MNHEY and CDR2 SVGAGI. Trimming stripped 6 bases from V and 1 base from J, with 10 bases between. The CDR3 runs to 13 residues. The CDR3 DNA reads TGTGCCAGCAGCAAGGACTTATCCTACGAGCAGTACTTC. This codes for CASSKDLSYEQYF.

The chain joins TRBV10-3 to TRBJ1-3; TRBD1 is a possible D gene (6 bases). V was cut by 2 bases and J by 4 bases, with 9 bases left in between. The germline gives CDR1 ENHRY, CDR2 SYGVKD. This CDR3 spans 14 amino acids. DNA of the CDR3: TGTGCCATCAGTGAGGGACAGCAGGGAAACACCATATATTTT. Amino acids: CAISEGQQGNTIYF.

Written as DNA, the CDR3 is TGTGCCAGCAGGGTAGCGAACACCGGGGAGCTGTTTTTT. Its protein product is CASRVANTGELFF. J is TRBJ2-2 and V is TRBV28; D gene ambiguous. The CDR3 covers 13 residues. Germline lookup yields CDR1 MDHEN and CDR2 SYDVKM. V lost 6 bases, J lost 0 bases, and 5 bases lay in between.

The rearrangement uses TRBV7-2 and TRBJ2-7; the D is unclear. Per germline, CDR1 SGHTA and CDR2 FQGNSA. CDR3 size: 12 residues. Deletions cut 5 bases from V and 0 bases from J, with 5 bases between. CDR3 region: CASSHPSYEQYF. In DNA, the CDR3 is TGTGCCAGCAGCCATCCCTCCTACGAGCAGTACTTC.

V is TRBV30 and J is TRBJ2-4; the match to TRBD2 covers 15 bases. Germline V gene sequence: CDR1 GTSNPN, CDR2 SVGIG (reference sequence). Trimming removed 1 base from V and 8 bases from J; junction bases left unmatched: 15. This CDR3 is built from 19 residues. Here the CDR3 DNA reads TGTGCCTGGAGTGGACGACAAGGACTAGCGGGGGGGCCTGGGCACATTCAGTACTTC. Its protein product is CAWSGRQGLAGGPGHIQYF.

The genes are TRBV12-5 and TRBJ2-7; 8 bases are a match to TRBD1. Per germline, CDR1 LGHNT and CDR2 FRNRAP. With 1 base clipped from V and 4 bases from J, the junction kept 0 bases outside the gene matches. The CDR3 is 13 residues long. DNA for the CDR3: TGTGCTAGTGGTTTGGACAGGGGGTACGAGCAGTACTTC. As protein: CASGLDRGYEQYF.

The chain uses TRBV11-2 and TRBJ2-3, with 10 nucleotides matching TRBD2. The V segment lost 4 bases and the J segment 4 bases; nucleotides outside the gene matches: 8. Germline values: CDR1 SGHAT, CDR2 FQNNGV. The CDR3 covers 16 residues. In DNA form, the CDR3 reads TGTGCCAGCAGCTACCCAGCGGGAGGGCCCCCAGATACGCAGTATTTT. It specifies CASSYPAGGPPDTQYF.

The chain couples TRBV7-2 to TRBJ2-2; the D gene is possibly TRBD1 (6 bases). Trimming removed 5 bases from V and 0 bases from J, with 16 bases in between. In germline, CDR1 is SGHTA, CDR2 FQGNSA. CDR3 length equals 17 residues. The CDR3 loop reads CASSALRDISNTGELFF. CDR3 coding DNA: TGTGCCAGCAGCGCCCTCCGGGACATATCGAACACCGGGGAGCTGTTTTTT.

This chain links TRBV19 with TRBJ2-7; D not certain. Germline V lookup: CDR1 LNHDA, CDR2 SQIVND (reference sequence). The CDR3 spans 13 residues. The V end was cut by 3 bases, the J end by 1 base, with 7 bases between. The CDR3 nucleotides read TGTGCCAGTAGTATCACCAGTTCCTACGAGCAGTACTTC. It is translated as CASSITSSYEQYF. The whole variable domain, filled in from reference TRBV19 and TRBJ2-7, reads DGGITQSPKYLFRKEGQNVTLSCEQNLNHDAMYWYRQDPGQGLRLIYYSQIVNDFQKGDIAEGYSVSREKKESFPLTVTSAQKNPTAFYLCASSITSSYEQYFGPGTRLTVT.